Presented here are 14 T cell receptor beta chains from one specimen sequenced in a study of regulatory T cells in long-lasting Graves disease. Time point of the sample: newly diagnosed GD, antithyroid drugs for less than 3 months. PBMCs were the source of the RNA used for TCR sequencing. Sequencing libraries for TCR beta were prepared with iRepertoire HTBI primers and Arm-PCR of CDR3 regions. TCRdb re-called the multiplex PCR reads with MiXCR, one entry per CDR3 protein. The sample contains around 320,000 distinct CDR3 sequences, roughly a sixth of which appear only once. These data are also associated with another study on T cells in Graves' hyperthyroidism and ophthalmopathy.

The sample here was peripheral blood mononuclear cells (PBMCs), taken at new diagnosis, from a patient treated with antithyroid drugs. These receptors were obtained from a man aged 35 to 55 with Graves disease.

In this sample, this clonotype turned up many times. The chain is built from TRBV24-1 and TRBJ2-1, with D perhaps being TRBD1 or TRBD2 (5 bases each). Trimming removed 4 bases at V and 7 bases at J, with 16 bases between. CDR1 and CDR2 (germline): KGHDR, SFDVKD. The CDR3 runs 15 residues. Here the CDR3 reads CATSDVPGRGNEQFF. The CDR3 DNA is TGTGCCACCAGTGACGTACCGGGGCGCGGGAATGAGCAGTTCTTC.

This clonotype was seen many times. This chain's CDR3 is CATSSFPGQGSYEQYF. The CDR3 DNA reads TGTGCCACCAGCAGCTTTCCGGGACAGGGCTCCTACGAGCAGTACTTC. V usage is TRBV15 and J usage is TRBJ2-7; 9 nucleotides match TRBD1. The CDR3 runs 16 residues. CDR1 is LNHNV, CDR2 YYDKDF, per germline (reference sequence). The ends lost 3 bases at V and 0 bases at J; junction bases unmatched: 6.

The chain combines TRBV4-1 with TRBJ2-7; no definite D call. Germline CDR1 reads MGHRA; CDR2 reads YSYEKL. The CDR3 has 15 amino acids. V was pared by 0 bases and J by 3 bases, with 12 bases between. The CDR3: CASSQDKSRFYEQYF. The CDR3 nucleotides are TGCGCCAGCAGCCAAGATAAGTCCCGTTTCTACGAGCAGTACTTC.

This clonotype turned up a few times. The chain couples TRBV9 to TRBJ2-1, with TRBD2 identical over 11 bases. The CDR3 loop spans 16 amino acids. V shed 4 bases and J 4 bases; nucleotides not matched to a gene: 7. The germline V gene has CDR1 SGDLS and CDR2 YYNGEE. CDR3 sequence: CASSPRLAGNYNEQFF. The CDR3 nucleotides read TGTGCCAGCAGCCCCAGACTAGCGGGGAATTACAATGAGCAGTTCTTC.

This clonotype has at least ten counts. This chain uses TRBV3-1 with TRBJ2-7; D might be TRBD1 or TRBD2, each matching 6 bases. V lost 4 bases and J lost 6, with 13 bases in between. The germline V gene encodes CDR1 LGHDT and CDR2 YNNKEL (reference sequence). This CDR3 is 13 amino acids long. CDR3 residues: CASSPRGPSEQYF. CDR3 in DNA: TGTGCCAGCAGCCCCCGGGGGCCTAGCGAGCAGTACTTC.

At least ten counts were recorded for this clonotype. This chain uses TRBV13 with TRBJ2-4; 8 nucleotides agree with TRBD1. Germline V CDR1 and CDR2: PRHDT, FYEKMQ (reference sequence). J was trimmed by 1 base and V by 5 bases; bases with no gene match: 4. The CDR3 loop spans 15 amino acids. The chain's CDR3 is CASSPWTGAKNIQYF. The CDR3 DNA follows: TGTGCCAGCAGCCCGTGGACAGGGGCCAAAAACATTCAGTACTTC. The complete variable domain, with remaining parts taken from reference TRBV13 and TRBJ2-4, reads AAGVIQSPRHLIKEKRETATLKCYPIPRHDTVYWYQQGPGQDPQFLISFYEKMQSDKGSIPDRFSAQQFSDYHSELNMSSLELGDSALYFCASSPWTGAKNIQYFGAGTRLSVL.

This chain uses TRBV15 with TRBJ2-7, with unresolved D. Trimming removed 0 bases from V and 6 bases from J, with 9 bases in between. The CDR3 length is 13 residues. Germline loops: CDR1 LNHNV, CDR2 YYDKDF (reference sequence). DNA of the CDR3: TGTGCCACCAGCAGAGATAAAACAGTCGAGCAGTACTTC. As protein: CATSRDKTVEQYF. Together with reference TRBV15 and TRBJ2-7, the CDR3 gives the full variable domain: DAMVIQNPRYQVTQFGKPVTLSCSQTLNHNVMYWYQQKSSQAPKLLFHYYDKDFNNEADTPDNFQSRRPNTSFCFLDIRSPGLGDTAMYLCATSRDKTVEQYFGPGTRLTVT.

This clonotype was counted many times. V gene TRBV3-1 combines with J gene TRBJ2-7; 7 bases line up with TRBD1. In germline, CDR1 is LGHDT, CDR2 YNNKEL (reference sequence). J was trimmed by 2 bases and V by 3 bases; bases with no gene match: 1. The CDR3 runs 13 residues. Written as DNA, the CDR3 is TGTGCCAGCAGCCAGGGGACAGCCTACGAGCAGTACTTC. This translates into CASSQGTAYEQYF.

This clonotype was recorded at least ten times. In DNA form, the CDR3 reads TGCGCCAGCAGCGACGGACAGCCAACCTACTACGAGCAGTACTTC. Encoded protein: CASSDGQPTYYEQYF. This sequence joins TRBV5-1 and TRBJ2-7, with D maybe TRBD1 (6 bases). Trimming took off 4 bases at V and 3 bases at J, with 17 bases between the two ends. CDR1 is SGHRS and CDR2 is YFSETQ in the germline V gene. The CDR3 spans 15 residues.

The V call is TRBV7-9, the J call TRBJ2-7; TRBD1 matches 8 bases. The J segment lost 6 bases and the V segment lost 1 base, leaving 2 bases of the junction unmatched. The CDR3 has 13 amino acids. Germline-derived CDR1 and CDR2 are SEHNR and FQNEAQ (reference sequence). CDR3 sequence reads: CASSLGTGSEQYF. Here the CDR3 DNA reads TGTGCCAGCAGCTTAGGGACAGGGTCCGAGCAGTACTTC. The complete variable domain, with remaining parts taken from reference TRBV7-9 and TRBJ2-7, reads DTGVSQNPRHKITKRGQNVTFRCDPISEHNRLYWYRQTLGQGPEFLTYFQNEAQLEKSRLLSDRFSAERPKGSFSTLEIQRTEQGDSAMYLCASSLGTGSEQYFGPGTRLTVT.

This chain's CDR3 is CASSPPRLSNQPQHF. The DNA for the CDR3 is TGTGCCAGCTCACCCCCCCGGCTGAGCAATCAGCCCCAGCATTTT. J is TRBJ1-5 and V is TRBV18; D remains ambiguous. The CDR3 runs to 15 residues. Trimming took off 3 bases at V and 1 base at J, with 10 bases between the two ends. Germline CDR1 is KGHSH and CDR2 is LQKENI.

V usage is TRBV7-2 and J usage is TRBJ1-6, with a weak D call TRBD1 (6 bases). From germline, CDR1 is SGHTA and CDR2 FQGNSA. The CDR3 loop spans 14 amino acids. The V end was cut by 3 bases, the J end by 8 bases, with 11 bases between. The CDR3 DNA follows: TGTGCCAGCAGCTTCTTGACAGGATATTCACCCCTCCACTTT. It codes for CASSFLTGYSPLHF. Full variable domain (rest looked up from reference TRBV7-2 and TRBJ1-6): GAGVSQSPSNKVTEKGKDVELRCDPISGHTALYWYRQSLGQGLEFLIYFQGNSAPDKSGLPSDRFSAERTGGSVSTLTIQRTQQEDSAVYLCASSFLTGYSPLHFGNGTRLTVT.

The rearrangement joins TRBV2 to TRBJ1-2; the D is unclear. This CDR3 spans 12 amino acids. The germline V gene has CDR1 SNHLY and CDR2 FYNNEI. V lost 6 bases to trimming and J lost 4 bases, with 9 bases between them. Written as DNA, the CDR3 is TGTGCCAGCAGCCCACGGGTCTATGGCTACACCTTC. This encodes CASSPRVYGYTF.

Points on this clonotype: The junction and the germline gene differ at one end; a read error may be behind it. The V and J genes are TRBV4-2 and TRBJ2-2; D gene uncertain. This CDR3 has 15 residues. The V gene's germline CDR1 is LGHNA and CDR2 YNFKEQ. CDR3 coding DNA: TGTGCCAGCAGCAAAGACATCAATAACGCCGGGGAGCTGTTTTTT. Protein: CASSKDINNAGELFF.